This is a list of T cell receptor beta chains from one sample in a study of shared clonotypes between healthy human individuals. Profiling relied on immunoSEQ multiplex PCR, and the TCRdb table lists in-frame clones only, not all of them. The top ten hold 0.89% of the sample, which has around 1,000,000 clones, 70% to 80% seen once. Source material: memory CD4+ T cells from PBMCs. The receptors originated from a man between 18 and 35 years old in good health. Some clones in this sample may be carry-over from other donors' samples. Each CDR3 is given with its conserved first and last residue. A clone size is listed for some rows: how often the clone was seen (once, few, many), or a class if it is expanded.

clone size: few; V gene: TRBV27; CDR3 protein: CASSLRWDRRLKDYGYTF
clone size: NA; V gene: TRBV30; CDR3 protein: CAWSVRDSYYGYTF
clone size: NA; V gene: TRBV5-1; CDR3 protein: CASSFYGVDRPNSNQPQHF
clone size: NA; V gene: TRBV5-5; CDR3 protein: CASSLVGREDNQPQHF
clone size: NA; V gene: TRBV14; CDR3 protein: CASSQGRRPSYNEQFF
clone size: once; V gene: TRBV5-1; CDR3 protein: CASSGTSGMNTGELFF
clone size: once; V gene: TRBV5-8; CDR3 protein: CASSPGFGTQYF
clone size: once; V gene: TRBV18; CDR3 protein: CASSLDIISYEQYF
clone size: many; V gene: TRBV5-4; CDR3 protein: CASSEGGITEAFF
clone size: many; V gene: TRBV29-1; CDR3 protein: CSGDGTPNTGELFF
clone size: many; V gene: TRBV11-1; CDR3 protein: CASSPRTQLFTEAFF
clone size: NA; V gene: TRBV2; CDR3 protein: CASSVPGLAVSEQYF
clone size: NA; V gene: TRBV18; CDR3 protein: CASSPGVAGYNEQFF
clone size: NA; V gene: TRBV7-3; CDR3 protein: CASSLRRNTEAFF
clone size: once; V gene: TRBV30; CDR3 protein: CAPPRAPDLGFGNQPQHF
clone size: NA; V gene: TRBV7-2; CDR3 protein: CATEAGGSPYNEQFF